A selection of T cell receptor beta chains follows, all from one sample in a study of blood T cells in healthy people across ages. MiXCR was run by TCRdb on the 5' RACE reads, yielding one entry per CDR3 protein. The data show over 1,500,000 distinct CDR3 sequences, 49% seen once. Material: blood. The source is a woman aged 40 to 50 in good health. Each CDR3 is given with its conserved first and last residue. Each record gives: V gene, J gene, clone size, CDR3 protein. Part of the rows lack a size; the others show once, few, many or a class for expanded clones.

TRBV7-2	TRBJ1-1	-	CASSFSSGVAFF
TRBV7-2	TRBJ2-1	-	CASSPTENSYNEQFF
TRBV5-1	TRBJ2-5	few	CASSLPGGTQETQYF
TRBV28	TRBJ2-1	-	CASSLSADERANEQFF
TRBV4-3	TRBJ2-1	-	CASSRKAGRASGGSEQFF
TRBV6-2/TRBV6-3	TRBJ1-1	-	CASSYSTRGRSVNTEAFF
TRBV4-1	TRBJ2-7	-	CASSQDPNSYEQYF
TRBV7-2	TRBJ1-2	few	CASSLTASGGYTF
TRBV12-3/TRBV12-4	TRBJ1-4	few	CASSFLSEKLFF
TRBV24-1	TRBJ2-5	-	CATSRDKETQYF
TRBV5-1	TRBJ2-7	few	CASRASGWGISYEQYF
TRBV28	TRBJ2-1	once	CASSQSIRAPEEYTHNEQFF
TRBV6-5	TRBJ2-1	few	CASSYSRVQLAASDEQFF
TRBV2	TRBJ2-5	-	CASVLGTGGFSPQYF
TRBV7-2	TRBJ2-1	-	CASSLQRGSDEQFF
TRBV12-3/TRBV12-4	TRBJ2-7	-	CASSLLGEGDYEQYF
TRBV28	TRBJ2-1	-	CASSFQHNEQFF
TRBV6-2/TRBV6-3	TRBJ2-5	-	CASSRAPREETQYF
TRBV13	TRBJ2-1	-	CASSSDWVSNNEQFF
TRBV5-1	TRBJ2-3	-	CASSVDGTGFNTQYF
TRBV28	TRBJ2-7	-	CASSPPYRGSYEQYF
TRBV27	TRBJ2-6	-	CASAYQGGSGANVLTF
TRBV4-3	TRBJ2-5	-	CASSQKDVAGDPQETQYF
TRBV9	TRBJ2-3	-	CASSEEGLADTDTQYF
TRBV5-1	TRBJ2-7	-	CASSLGDTRDEQYF
TRBV6-2/TRBV6-3	TRBJ2-1	once	CASSTSGTGHGEQFF
TRBV6-5	TRBJ2-3	-	CADDGGSTDTQYF
TRBV5-5	TRBJ2-3	once	CASSFSAWGHVGVDTQYF
TRBV7-2	TRBJ2-5	many	CASAFAGKETQYF
TRBV7-2	TRBJ1-6	-	CASSGPGQGSSLLHF
TRBV20-1	TRBJ1-2	-	CSASPNDRDRAKGYTF
TRBV7-8	TRBJ2-1	once	CASSLVGIGERFF
TRBV6-5	TRBJ2-1	few	CASRGTSGGYSYNEQFF
TRBV20-1	TRBJ2-7	-	CSANQGANEQYF
TRBV15	TRBJ2-3	-	CATSRDGGFGGTDTQYF
TRBV24-1	TRBJ2-3	-	CATSDDPGARTDTQYF
TRBV6-2/TRBV6-3	TRBJ2-1	once	CASSYGDGGASYNEQFF
TRBV7-9	TRBJ2-1	few	CASSLGNWQGLSNEQFF
TRBV29-1	TRBJ2-7	-	CSVEFRGTGGFSYEQYF
TRBV7-9	TRBJ1-2	-	CASKAAGENYGYTF
TRBV15	TRBJ2-1	few	CATGSHNYNEQFF
TRBV19	TRBJ1-4	-	CAQRVTNEKLFF
TRBV20-1	TRBJ1-5	few	CSARDSLSNQPQHF